The source of this TCR beta chain is a study of blood T cell repertoires in COVID-19. Germline values: CDR1 SNHLY, CDR2 FYNNEI. J gave up 4 bases and V 7 bases, and 6 bases lay outside the gene matches. The CDR3 extends over 14 amino acids. Repertoires were generated with immunoSEQ multiplex PCR, while TCRdb's copy carries only in-frame clones and drops some. The repertoire includes about 190,000 clones, 87% of them detected once, and about 22% sits in the top ten. The sequenced sample consisted of peripheral blood. The rearrangement links TRBV2 to TRBJ1-1, with 10 positions matching TRBD1. This sequence was found in a man in his sixties with active or convalescent COVID-19. The CDR3: CASIFDRGRTEAFF. The CDR3 DNA reads as TGTGCCAGCATTTTCGACAGGGGGCGCACTGAAGCTTTCTTT. The full variable domain, rest sourced from reference TRBV2 and TRBJ1-1, is EPEVTQTPSHQVTQMGQEVILRCVPISNHLYFYWYRQILGQKVEFLVSFYNNEISEKSEIFDDQFSVERPDGSNFTLKIRSTKLEDSAMYFCASIFDRGRTEAFFGQGTRLTVV.